This TCR beta chain was recorded in a study of human T cells and chemical hapten exposure. This clonotype was counted between two and nine times. This CDR3 is built from 16 residues. Germline CDR1 is MNHEY and CDR2 is SMNVEV (reference sequence). After removal of 5 bases from V and 6 bases from J, the junction contained 13 bases not matched to a gene. Using its own MiXCR run on the 5' RACE reads, TCRdb lists one record per CDR3 protein. In the table there are 95,000 to 120,000 distinct CDR3 sequences, approximately 19% of which are singletons. Unfractionated whole blood was the source of the extracted total RNA.

The genes are TRBV27 and TRBJ2-4, with TRBD1 identical over 7 bases. This TCR was recovered from a human donor in good health. CDR3 loop: CASSTQGGYPPNIQYF. Written as DNA, the CDR3 is TGTGCCAGCAGTACTCAAGGGGGCTACCCACCAAACATTCAGTACTTC.